Listed below are T cell receptor beta chains from one sample, sequenced in a study of T-cell reconstitution after alpha-beta-depleted transplantation in children. TCRdb re-called the PCR reads with MiXCR, one entry per CDR3 protein. The data contain 440,000 or so distinct CDR3 sequences, roughly 44% of them singletons. The source material was PBMCs, sampled before TCRalphabeta/CD19-depleted stem cell transplant. These receptors came from a girl aged 2-10 years with aplastic anemia, due to receive a stem cell transplant. Both conserved end residues are part of each CDR3. Each record gives: clone size, D gene, J gene, V gene, CDR3 protein, CDR3 DNA. D genes are given only for firm matches. The size entry is marked missing in some rows and otherwise reads once, few, many or a size class.

many | . | TRBJ1-2 | TRBV20-1 | CSARDLGWGYTF | TGCAGTGCTAGAGATCTTGGGTGGGGCTACACCTTC
. | TRBD2 | TRBJ2-5 | TRBV10-3 | CAISSLAEETQYF | TGTGCCATCAGCTCACTAGCGGAAGAGACCCAGTACTTC
. | TRBD2 | TRBJ2-2 | TRBV4-1 | CASSQYPPLAVNTGELFF | TGCGCCAGCAGCCAATATCCCCCACTAGCGGTAAACACCGGGGAGCTGTTTTTT
. | . | TRBJ2-3 | TRBV12-3/TRBV12-4 | CASSLLSRRTSTDTQYF | TGTGCCAGCAGTTTATTAAGTCGGAGAACTAGCACAGATACGCAGTATTTT
few | . | TRBJ2-7 | TRBV7-2 | CASSIVGYEQYF | TGTGCCAGCAGCATAGTCGGATACGAGCAGTACTTC
. | . | TRBJ1-1 | TRBV19 | CASSIFGGAAEAFF | TGTGCCAGTAGTATTTTCGGGGGGGCAGCTGAAGCTTTCTTT
few | TRBD2 | TRBJ2-1 | TRBV11-3 | CASSRSGKVYNEQFF | TGTGCCAGCAGCCGAAGCGGGAAGGTGTACAATGAGCAGTTCTTC
once | . | TRBJ2-1 | TRBV5-1 | CASINANEQFF | TGCGCCAGCATCAACGCCAATGAGCAGTTCTTC
many | . | TRBJ2-1 | TRBV5-1 | CASSLPGAVNEQFF | TGCGCCAGCAGCTTGCCGGGAGCCGTTAATGAGCAGTTCTTC
. | . | TRBJ2-7 | TRBV4-1 | CASSQKTQSSYEQYF | TGCGCCAGCAGCCAAAAGACCCAGAGCTCCTACGAGCAGTACTTC
. | . | TRBJ2-3 | TRBV9 | CASSAKGDTQYF | TGTGCCAGCAGCGCGAAGGGAGATACGCAGTATTTT
. | . | TRBJ2-3 | TRBV5-6 | CASSLGGSFTDTQYF | TGTGCCAGCAGCTTGGGAGGGTCTTTCACAGATACGCAGTATTTT
. | . | TRBJ2-2 | TRBV12-3/TRBV12-4 | CASSLQSGTLAGELFF | TGTGCCAGCAGTTTACAGTCGGGGACATTGGCCGGGGAGCTGTTTTTT
. | TRBD2 | TRBJ2-1 | TRBV4-2 | CASSQASGAGGPHEQFF | TGTGCCAGCAGCCAAGCCAGCGGAGCGGGAGGGCCTCATGAGCAGTTCTTC
. | . | TRBJ1-5 | TRBV7-9 | CASSRDQPNQPQHF | TGTGCCAGCAGCCGGGATCAGCCCAATCAGCCCCAGCATTTT
many | . | TRBJ2-1 | TRBV28 | CASRTAGSYSYNEQFF | TGTGCCAGCAGGACGGCGGGGAGCTACTCCTACAATGAGCAGTTCTTC